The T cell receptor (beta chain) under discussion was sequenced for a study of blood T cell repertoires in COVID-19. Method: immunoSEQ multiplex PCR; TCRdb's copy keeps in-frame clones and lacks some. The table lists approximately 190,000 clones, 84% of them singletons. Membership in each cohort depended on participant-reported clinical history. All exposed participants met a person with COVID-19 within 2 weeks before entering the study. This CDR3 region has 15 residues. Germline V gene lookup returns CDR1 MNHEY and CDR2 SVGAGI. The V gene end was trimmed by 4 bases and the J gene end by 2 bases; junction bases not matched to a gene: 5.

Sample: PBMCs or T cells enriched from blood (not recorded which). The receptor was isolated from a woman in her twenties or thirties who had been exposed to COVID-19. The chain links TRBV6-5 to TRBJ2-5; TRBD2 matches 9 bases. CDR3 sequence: CASSFSGGQQETQYF. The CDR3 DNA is TGTGCCAGCAGTTTTAGCGGGGGACAGCAAGAGACCCAGTACTTC.